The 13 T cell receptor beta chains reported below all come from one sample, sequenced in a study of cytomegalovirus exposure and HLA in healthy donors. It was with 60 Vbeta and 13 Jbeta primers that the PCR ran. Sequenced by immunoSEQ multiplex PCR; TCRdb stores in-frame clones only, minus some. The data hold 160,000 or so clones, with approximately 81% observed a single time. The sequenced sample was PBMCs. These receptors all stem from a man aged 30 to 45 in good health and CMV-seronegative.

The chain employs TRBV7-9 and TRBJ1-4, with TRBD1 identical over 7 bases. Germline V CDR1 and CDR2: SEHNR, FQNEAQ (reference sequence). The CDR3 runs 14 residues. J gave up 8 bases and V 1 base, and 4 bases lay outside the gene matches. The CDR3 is CASSLVTQGEKLFF. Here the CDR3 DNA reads TGTGCCAGCAGCTTAGTTACACAGGGGGAAAAACTGTTTTTT.

The CDR3 loop is CAWSPKGGLYDEQYF. The CDR3 DNA is TGTGCCTGGAGTCCAAAAGGCGGACTGTACGACGAGCAGTACTTC. V gene TRBV30 combines with J gene TRBJ2-7; perhaps TRBD2 as D (5 bases). The CDR3 length is 15 residues. Germline lookup yields CDR1 GTSNPN and CDR2 SVGIG (reference sequence). The V end lost 2 bases, the J end lost 5 bases, and 19 bases lay between the germline ends.

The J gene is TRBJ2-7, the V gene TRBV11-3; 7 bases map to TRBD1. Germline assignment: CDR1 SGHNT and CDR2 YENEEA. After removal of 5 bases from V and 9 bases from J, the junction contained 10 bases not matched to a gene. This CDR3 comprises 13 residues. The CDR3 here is CASSPETGKRQYF. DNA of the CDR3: TGTGCCAGCAGCCCAGAGACAGGGAAACGGCAGTACTTC.

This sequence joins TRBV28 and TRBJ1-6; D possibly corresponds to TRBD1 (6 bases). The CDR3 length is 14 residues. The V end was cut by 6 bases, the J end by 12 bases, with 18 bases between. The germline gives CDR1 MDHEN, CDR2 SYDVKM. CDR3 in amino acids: CASRPPGHEKPLHF. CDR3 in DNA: TGTGCCAGCAGGCCCCCGGGACATGAGAAACCCCTCCACTTT.

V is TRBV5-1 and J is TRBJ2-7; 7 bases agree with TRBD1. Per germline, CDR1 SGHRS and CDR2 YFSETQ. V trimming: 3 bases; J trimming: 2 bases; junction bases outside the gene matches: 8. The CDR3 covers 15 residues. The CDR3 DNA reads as TGCGCCAGCAGCTCGCCCCCGGGACAGCCCTACGAGCAGTACTTC. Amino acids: CASSSPPGQPYEQYF.

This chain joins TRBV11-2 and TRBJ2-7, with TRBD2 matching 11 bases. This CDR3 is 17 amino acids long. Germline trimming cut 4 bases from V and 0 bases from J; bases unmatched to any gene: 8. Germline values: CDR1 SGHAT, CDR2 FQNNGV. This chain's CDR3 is CASSSKTLAGGSYEQYF. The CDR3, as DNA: TGTGCCAGCAGCTCAAAAACTCTAGCGGGGGGCTCCTACGAGCAGTACTTC.

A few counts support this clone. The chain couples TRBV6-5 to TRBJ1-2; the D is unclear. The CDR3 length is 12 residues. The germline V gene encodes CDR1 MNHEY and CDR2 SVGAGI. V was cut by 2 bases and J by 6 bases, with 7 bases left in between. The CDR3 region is CASSYDGNGYTF. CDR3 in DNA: TGTGCCAGCAGTTACGACGGGAATGGCTACACCTTC.

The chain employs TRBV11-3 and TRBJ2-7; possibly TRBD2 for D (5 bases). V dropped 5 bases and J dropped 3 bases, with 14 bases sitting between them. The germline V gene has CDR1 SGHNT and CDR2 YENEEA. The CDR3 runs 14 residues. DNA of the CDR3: TGTGCCAGCAGCCCCCGACTACACGTCTACGAGCAGTACTTC. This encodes CASSPRLHVYEQYF.

Here the CDR3 DNA reads TGCGCCAGCAGCTTGGCACTAGCCCTACGAGGAGATACGCAGTATTTT. It encodes CASSLALALRGDTQYF. This chain joins TRBV5-1 and TRBJ2-3; perhaps TRBD2 as D (6 bases). V lost 0 bases, J lost 5 bases, and 16 bases lay in between. CDR1 is SGHRS, CDR2 YFSETQ, per germline. The CDR3 totals 16 residues.

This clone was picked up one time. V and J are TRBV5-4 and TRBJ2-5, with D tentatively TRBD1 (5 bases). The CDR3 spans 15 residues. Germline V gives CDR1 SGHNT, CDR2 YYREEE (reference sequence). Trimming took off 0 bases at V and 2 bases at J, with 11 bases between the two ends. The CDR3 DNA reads TGTGCCAGCAGCTTGGCCAATAGGGGTCAAGAGACCCAGTACTTC. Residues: CASSLANRGQETQYF.

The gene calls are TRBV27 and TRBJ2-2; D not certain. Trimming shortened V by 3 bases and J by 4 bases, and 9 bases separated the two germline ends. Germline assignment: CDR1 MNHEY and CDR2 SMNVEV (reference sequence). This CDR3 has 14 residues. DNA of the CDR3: TGTGCCAGCAGTTTCGTAGACTCCACCGGGGAGCTGTTTTTT. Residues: CASSFVDSTGELFF.

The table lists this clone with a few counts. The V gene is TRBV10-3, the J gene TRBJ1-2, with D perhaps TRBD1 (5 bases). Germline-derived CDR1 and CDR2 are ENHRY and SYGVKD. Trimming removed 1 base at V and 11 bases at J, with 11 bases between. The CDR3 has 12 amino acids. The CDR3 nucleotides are TGTGCCATCAGTGAGTTCAGGGCGGATTACACCTTC. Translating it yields CAISEFRADYTF.

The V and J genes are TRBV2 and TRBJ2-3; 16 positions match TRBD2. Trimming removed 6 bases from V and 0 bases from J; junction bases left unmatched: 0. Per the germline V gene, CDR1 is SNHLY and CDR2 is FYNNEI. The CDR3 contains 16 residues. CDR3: CASRGLAGGSTDTQYF. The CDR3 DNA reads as TGTGCCAGCAGGGGACTAGCGGGGGGGAGCACAGATACGCAGTATTTT.